The entry below describes one T cell receptor (beta chain). The data are from a study of blood T cell repertoires in COVID-19. On the study more broadly: Both acute and convalescent COVID-19 samples were obtained from the United States, Italy and Spain. T cells, B-cell-depleted T cells, or PBMCs supplied cDNA or gDNA.

In germline, CDR1 is SEHNR, CDR2 FQNEAQ (reference sequence). The CDR3 runs 15 residues. With 4 bases clipped from V and 8 bases from J, the junction kept 8 bases outside the gene matches. Per the original data handling: Amplification of reference gene primers provided the estimated nucleated cell counts. Clones were read by immunoSEQ multiplex PCR, and TCRdb kept only the in-frame ones, dropping some. The V and J calls and clone size were taken over from that table, and D and trimming were inferred from the DNA. The sample yields about 150,000 clones, just over 85% seen once. This receptor was identified in a man between 65 and 85 years old with acute or convalescent COVID-19. V usage is TRBV7-9 and J usage is TRBJ1-4, with 9 positions matching TRBD1. The sequencing input was peripheral blood. This CDR3 is CASSSRTGEGEKLFF. As DNA, the CDR3 is TGTGCCAGCAGCTCCCGGACAGGGGAGGGGGAAAAACTGTTTTTT.